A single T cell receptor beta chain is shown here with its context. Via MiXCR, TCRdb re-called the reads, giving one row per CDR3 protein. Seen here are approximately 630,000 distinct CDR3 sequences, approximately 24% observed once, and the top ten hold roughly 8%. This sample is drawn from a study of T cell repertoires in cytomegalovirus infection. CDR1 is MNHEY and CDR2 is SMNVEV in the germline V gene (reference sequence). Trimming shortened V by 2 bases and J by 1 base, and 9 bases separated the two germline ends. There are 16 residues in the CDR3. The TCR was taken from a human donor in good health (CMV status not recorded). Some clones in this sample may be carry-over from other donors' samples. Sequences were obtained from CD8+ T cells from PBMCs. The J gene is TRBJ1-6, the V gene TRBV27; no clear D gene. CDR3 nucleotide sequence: TGTGCCAGCAGTTTAGAGGGTTATTCCTATAATTCACCCCTCCACTTT. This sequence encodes CASSLEGYSYNSPLHF.